These T cell receptor beta chains were read from a single sample in a study of post-analysis software for immune sequencing data. One entry per CDR3 protein, called by TCRdb with MiXCR from the PCR reads. The repertoire consists of about 540,000 distinct CDR3 sequences, with approximately 31% occurring once and the leading ten covering around 6.1%. Sequenced input: blood. These TCRs come from a girl aged 2 to 17 with multiple sclerosis. Each CDR3 is given with its conserved first and last residue. D genes are given only for firm matches. Where a row states a size, it is once, few, many or the class of an expanded clone; other rows omit it.

D,V,J,length,size,CDR3,DNA
TRBD1,TRBV5-5,TRBJ1-1,13,.,CASSFGQGQEAFF,TGTGCCAGCAGCTTTGGACAGGGGCAAGAGGCTTTCTTT
.,TRBV9,TRBJ2-5,17,.,CASSVIIAGTYQETQYF,TGTGCCAGCAGCGTAATCATTGCGGGAACCTACCAAGAGACCCAGTACTTC
TRBD1,TRBV18,TRBJ2-5,15,.,CASTPGQALQETQYF,TGTGCCAGCACACCCGGACAGGCGTTACAAGAGACCCAGTACTTC
.,TRBV5-1,TRBJ2-3,14,.,CASSFWSSTDTQYF,TGCGCCAGCAGCTTTTGGTCTAGCACAGATACGCAGTATTTT
TRBD1,TRBV2,TRBJ2-7,15,.,CASSVSQGTVHEQYF,TGTGCCAGCAGTGTATCCCAGGGGACAGTCCACGAGCAGTACTTC
.,TRBV7-6,TRBJ1-6,17,.,CASSLGPLSSYNSPLHF,TGTGCCAGCAGCTTGGGACCCCTGAGCTCCTATAATTCACCCCTCCACTTT
.,TRBV4-1,TRBJ2-1,17,once,CASSQGLARTTKSEQFF,TGCGCCAGCAGCCAAGGCCTGGCCCGGACAACAAAAAGTGAGCAGTTCTTC
TRBD1,TRBV24-1,TRBJ1-1,14,few,CATRETGLNTEAFF,TGTGCCACCAGAGAGACAGGGTTGAACACTGAAGCTTTCTTT
.,TRBV29-1,TRBJ2-3,14,.,CSARLARREDTQYF,TGCAGCGCCCGATTAGCCCGACGGGAGGATACGCAGTATTTT
TRBD2,TRBV9,TRBJ2-1,18,.,CASSVSPMGRGGNNEQFF,TGTGCCAGCAGCGTATCCCCCATGGGGCGGGGGGGCAACAATGAGCAGTTCTTC
.,TRBV11-1,TRBJ2-1,19,.,CASSLALFGGRSSYNEQFF,TGTGCCAGCAGCTTAGCGCTCTTCGGGGGGCGAAGCTCCTACAATGAGCAGTTCTTC
.,TRBV5-1,TRBJ2-5,13,.,CASSLVRMETQYF,TGCGCCAGCAGCTTAGTGAGGATGGAGACCCAGTACTTC
TRBD1,TRBV29-1,TRBJ2-3,13,few,CSTWTGWTDTQYF,TGCAGCACCTGGACAGGGTGGACAGATACGCAGTATTTT
.,TRBV6-6,TRBJ1-1,15,.,CASSYGPSTDTEAFF,TGTGCCAGCAGTTACGGCCCCTCCACTGACACTGAAGCTTTCTTT
.,TRBV29-1,TRBJ1-1,12,.,CSTEQGFTEAFF,TGCAGCACCGAACAGGGCTTCACTGAAGCTTTCTTT
TRBD1,TRBV6-6,TRBJ1-4,15,few,CASSSIGTGDEKLFF,TGTGCCAGCAGTTCGATAGGGACAGGGGATGAAAAACTGTTTTTT
.,TRBV12-3/TRBV12-4,TRBJ2-7,12,.,CASSFIPYEQYF,TGTGCCAGCAGTTTCATTCCCTACGAGCAGTACTTC
.,TRBV20-1,TRBJ2-7,15,.,CSAGPGGGGGYEQYF,TGCAGTGCTGGCCCCGGCGGGGGAGGGGGGTACGAGCAGTACTTC